Below, one T cell receptor beta chain is given with its context. The CDR3 loop spans 15 amino acids. Deletions cut 0 bases from V and 4 bases from J, with 11 bases between. CDR1 is SGDLS, CDR2 YYNGEE, per germline. This sample was taken from a study of shared clonotypes between healthy human individuals. Profiled with immunoSEQ multiplex PCR; TCRdb holds only in-frame clones, not every one. Of 2,500,000 or so clones in the sample, 85% to 95% are singletons; the top ten hold about 0.41%. The sequencing sample was made of naive CD4+ T cells from PBMCs. As to subset: CD45RA+ positively selected. The J gene is TRBJ2-1, the V gene TRBV9, with D possibly TRBD1 on 6 matching bases. The clonotype was recovered from a man between 18 and 35 years old in good health. Some clones in this sample may be carry-over from other donors' samples. CDR3 nucleotide sequence: TGTGCCAGCAGCGTAGGGGACAAGACTTACAATGAGCAGTTCTTC. It is translated as CASSVGDKTYNEQFF.